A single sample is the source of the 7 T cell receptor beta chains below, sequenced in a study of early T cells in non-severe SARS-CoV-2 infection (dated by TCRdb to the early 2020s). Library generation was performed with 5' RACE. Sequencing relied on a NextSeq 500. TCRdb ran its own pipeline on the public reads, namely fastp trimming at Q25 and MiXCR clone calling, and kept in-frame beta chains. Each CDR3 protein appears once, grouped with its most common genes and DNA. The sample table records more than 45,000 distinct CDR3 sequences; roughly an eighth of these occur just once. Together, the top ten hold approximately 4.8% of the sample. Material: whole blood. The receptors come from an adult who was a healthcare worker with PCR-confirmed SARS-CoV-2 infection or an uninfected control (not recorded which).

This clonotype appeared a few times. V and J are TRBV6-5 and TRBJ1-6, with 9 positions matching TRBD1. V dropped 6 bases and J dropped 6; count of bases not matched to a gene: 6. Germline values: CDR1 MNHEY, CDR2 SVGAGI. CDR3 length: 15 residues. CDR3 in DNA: TGTGCCAGCAGCCGCCTGGACAGGGGTAATTCACCCCTCCACTTT. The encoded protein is CASSRLDRGNSPLHF.

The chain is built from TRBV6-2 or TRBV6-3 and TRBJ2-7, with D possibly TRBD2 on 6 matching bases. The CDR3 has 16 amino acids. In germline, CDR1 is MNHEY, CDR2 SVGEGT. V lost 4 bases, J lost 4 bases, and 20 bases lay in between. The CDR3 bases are TGTGCCAGCAGTTGGGGGGAGAGGCCGACCTCATACGAGCAGTACTTC. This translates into CASSWGERPTSYEQYF.

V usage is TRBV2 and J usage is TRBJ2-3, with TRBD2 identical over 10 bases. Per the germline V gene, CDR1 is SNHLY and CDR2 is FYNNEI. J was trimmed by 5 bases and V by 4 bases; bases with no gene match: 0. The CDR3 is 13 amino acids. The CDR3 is CASSGLAGDTQYF. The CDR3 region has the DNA TGTGCCAGCAGTGGACTAGCGGGAGATACGCAGTATTTT.

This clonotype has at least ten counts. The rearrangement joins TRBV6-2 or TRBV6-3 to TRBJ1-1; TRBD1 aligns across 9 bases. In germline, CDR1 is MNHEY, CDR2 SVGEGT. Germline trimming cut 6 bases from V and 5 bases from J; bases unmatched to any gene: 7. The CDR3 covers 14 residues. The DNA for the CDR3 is TGTGCCAGCAGACTACAGGGGGCGTTGACTGAAGCTTTCTTT. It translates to CASRLQGALTEAFF.

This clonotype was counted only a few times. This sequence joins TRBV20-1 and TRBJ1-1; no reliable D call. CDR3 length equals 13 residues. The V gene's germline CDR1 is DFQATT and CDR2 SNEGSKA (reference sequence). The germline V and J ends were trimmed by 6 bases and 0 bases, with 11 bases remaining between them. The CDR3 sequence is CSAQLQVNTEAFF. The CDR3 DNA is TGCAGTGCCCAACTTCAGGTGAACACTGAAGCTTTCTTT.

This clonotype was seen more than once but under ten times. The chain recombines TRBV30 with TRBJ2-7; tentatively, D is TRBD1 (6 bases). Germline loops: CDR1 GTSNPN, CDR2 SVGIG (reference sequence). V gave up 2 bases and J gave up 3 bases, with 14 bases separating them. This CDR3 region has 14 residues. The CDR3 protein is CAWSHRVPLYEQYF. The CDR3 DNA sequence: TGTGCCTGGAGTCACAGGGTTCCCCTCTACGAGCAGTACTTC.

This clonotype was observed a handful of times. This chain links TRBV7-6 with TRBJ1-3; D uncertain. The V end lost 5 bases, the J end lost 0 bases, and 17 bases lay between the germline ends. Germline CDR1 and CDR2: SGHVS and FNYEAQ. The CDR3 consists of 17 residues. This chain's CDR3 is CASSNPGEILSGNTIYF. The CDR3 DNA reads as TGTGCCAGCAGCAATCCAGGAGAGATTCTCTCTGGAAACACCATATATTTT.